This entry is about one TCR beta chain. This sample is part of a study of blood T cell repertoires in COVID-19. Sequencing was performed with immunoSEQ multiplex PCR; in TCRdb, only in-frame clones are kept and a portion is missing. The sample has 190,000 or so clones, less than 95% seen once. This CDR3 contains 15 residues. Germline CDR1 reads SGHTA; CDR2 reads FQGNSA. V shed 4 bases and J shed 3 bases, with 12 bases lying between them. Sequencing used peripheral blood. The origin of this receptor is a young man with COVID-19, enrolled during active disease. The chain carries TRBV7-2 and TRBJ1-4, with D perhaps matching TRBD1 (6 bases). The CDR3 DNA is TGTGCCAGCAGCTCCCAGGGGATGGCTAATGAAAAACTGTTTTTT. The encoded protein is CASSSQGMANEKLFF.